The 30 T cell receptor beta chains below were found in one sample sequenced in a study of tumor and adjacent non-tumor tissue in lung cancer. Three rounds of nested PCR, following a modified ARM-PCR protocol, produced the TCRbeta library. TCRdb redid the calling of the multiplex PCR reads with MiXCR, one entry per CDR3 protein. Of 100,000 or so distinct CDR3 sequences listed, less than 75% were seen once; the top ten hold roughly 18%. RNA was extracted from bulk tissue without any cell sorting. The normal lung tissue was taken more than 3 cm from the tumor edge. Input material: distant non-tumor lung tissue. These receptors were taken from a man younger than 45 with non-small cell lung cancer.

The chain employs TRBV29-1 and TRBJ2-7; possible D gene TRBD1, 5 bases. This CDR3 is 11 amino acids long. Trimming left V 5 bases short and J 3 bases short, with 8 bases between. CDR1 is SQVTM, CDR2 ANQGSEA, per germline. The CDR3 protein is CSVLQGYEQYF. In DNA form, the CDR3 reads TGCAGCGTTCTCCAGGGCTACGAGCAGTACTTC.

This clonotype was seen at least ten times. The chain employs TRBV6-6 and TRBJ1-5; D is perhaps TRBD1 (6 bases). CDR3 length: 14 amino acids. From germline, CDR1 is MNHNY and CDR2 SVGAGI (reference sequence). V was clipped by 6 bases and J by 3 bases, with 12 bases between them. CDR3 amino acids: CASRQGEANQPQHF. As DNA, the CDR3 is TGTGCCAGCAGACAGGGAGAGGCCAATCAGCCCCAGCATTTT.

For this clonotype: The junction departs from the called germline gene at one end, perhaps through a read error. V and J are TRBV29-1 and TRBJ2-2; 8 nucleotides align to TRBD2. The CDR3 is made up of 16 amino acids. Germline CDR1 SQVTM, CDR2 ANQGSEA. The CDR3 sequence: CSVGQAGVVLTGDLFF. CDR3 in DNA: TGCAGTGTTGGTCAAGCGGGAGTTGTTCTGACCGGGGACCTGTTTTTT.

This chain joins TRBV7-8 and TRBJ2-7; D tentatively fits TRBD1 or TRBD2 (5 bases each). Germline V gene lookup returns CDR1 SGHVS and CDR2 FQNEAQ. There are 15 residues in the CDR3. V dropped 3 bases and J dropped 1 base, with 13 bases sitting between them. The CDR3: CASSFVHEGSYEQYF. CDR3 DNA: TGTGCCAGCAGCTTCGTACATGAGGGGTCCTACGAGCAGTACTTC.

J is TRBJ2-1 and V is TRBV7-2; no clear D. Germline V gene data show CDR1 as SGHTA and CDR2 as FQGNSA. The CDR3 is made up of 14 amino acids. V lost 5 bases and J lost 6, with 14 bases in between. CDR3 in DNA: TGTGCCAGCAGCCGTGAGCAGGTCCCCAATGAGCAGTTCTTC. Translating it yields CASSREQVPNEQFF.

Notes on this clonotype: This could be a read error, since a much larger clone is one nucleotide away. The chain carries TRBV4-2 and TRBJ2-6; D gene uncertain. Germline V gene lookup returns CDR1 LGHNA and CDR2 YNFKEQ. The CDR3 spans 14 residues. This chain's CDR3 is CASSQASGTNVLTF. CDR3 in DNA: TGTGCCAGCAGCCAGGCCTCTGGGACCAACGTCCTGACTTTC.

Worth noting for this clonotype: Its ends do not fully match the called genes, so a read error is possible. V is TRBV4-2 and J is TRBJ2-7; possibly TRBD2 for D (6 bases). This CDR3 comprises 16 residues. Germline-derived CDR1 and CDR2 are LGHNA and YNFKEQ. The CDR3 region has the DNA TGTGCCAGCAGCCAAGAGAGTATCGGGAGCTCTTACGAGCAGTGCTTC. Amino acid sequence: CASSQESIGSSYEQCF.

V and J are TRBV12-3 or TRBV12-4 and TRBJ2-3; D unresolved. Trimming took off 5 bases at V and 3 bases at J, with 12 bases between the two ends. The CDR3 extends over 14 amino acids. CDR3 coding DNA: TGTGCCAGCAGTCGACCGACCAGAACAGATACGCAGTATTTT. Protein: CASSRPTRTDTQYF.

Points on this clonotype: Germline and junction disagree at one end, which may indicate a read error. The genes are TRBV20-1 and TRBJ1-2; D is unclear. The germline V gene has CDR1 DFQATT and CDR2 SNEGSKA (reference sequence). The CDR3 is made up of 16 amino acids. CDR3 residues: CSAPKRGGNVWDGYIF. CDR3 bases: TGCAGTGCCCCAAAGCGGGGAGGAAACGTATGGGATGGCTACATCTTC.

This sequence joins TRBV4-2 and TRBJ2-7, with D maybe TRBD2 (6 bases). This CDR3 is built from 14 residues. Trimming pared 5 bases from V and 5 bases from J, leaving 16 bases between. Per the germline V gene, CDR1 is LGHNA and CDR2 is YNFKEQ. CDR3 protein: CASSGGAGTHEQYF. In DNA, the CDR3 is TGTGCCAGCAGCGGGGGTGCGGGGACCCACGAGCAGTACTTC.

Concerning this clonotype itself: Without the conserved terminal phenylalanine or tryptophan, this CDR3 likely stems from a read error. This chain connects TRBV30 to TRBJ1-2; 7 bases agree with TRBD1. Germline CDR1 is GTSNPN and CDR2 is SVGIG (reference sequence). The CDR3 has 12 amino acids. In nucleotides, the CDR3 is TGTGCATGGAGGGGGCGGGGGAATGGCTACACCATG. This encodes CAWRGRGNGYTM.

This clonotype was detected many times. V usage is TRBV4-1 and J usage is TRBJ1-4; 7 nucleotides line up with TRBD1. This CDR3 has 16 amino acids. CDR1 is MGHRA, CDR2 YSYEKL, per germline. With V trimmed by 0 bases and J by 5 bases, 6 bases remained unmatched. CDR3 loop: CASSQDLYRGNEKLFF. The CDR3 coding sequence is TGCGCCAGCAGCCAAGATCTTTACAGGGGAAATGAAAAACTGTTTTTT.

As concerns this clonotype: Mismatch with germline at one junction end may stem from a read error. The rearrangement joins TRBV10-3 to TRBJ1-6; D is possibly TRBD1 (6 bases). The germline gives CDR1 ENHRY, CDR2 SYGVKD. This CDR3 contains 15 residues. CDR3 sequence reads: CAITRDISYNSPLRF. CDR3 nucleotide sequence: TGTGCCATCACCCGGGACATCTCCTATAATTCACCCCTCCGCTTT.

Turning to this clonotype: One end of the junction fails to match germline, which may point to a read error. This sequence joins TRBV29-1 and TRBJ1-1; D unclear. The CDR3 loop spans 12 amino acids. Germline-derived CDR1 and CDR2 are SQVTM and ANQGSEA. The CDR3 coding sequence is TGCAGCGTTACTCGCAGTAACACTGAAGCTTCCTTT. Protein product: CSVTRSNTEASF.

Concerning this clonotype: The conserved phenylalanine or tryptophan normally closing the CDR3 is absent here, so this likely arose from a read error. V is TRBV20-1 and J is TRBJ2-5, with D possibly matching TRBD2 (6 bases). Germline V CDR1 and CDR2: DFQATT, SNEGSKA (reference sequence). The CDR3 has 14 residues. The CDR3 DNA reads TGCATTGCCACGGGAGTTGTCCTCGCGGAGACCCAGTACTCC. As protein: CIATGVVLAETQYS.

V is TRBV11-3 and J is TRBJ2-3; 7 nucleotides match TRBD2. Unmatched junction bases numbered 16, after V lost 1 base and J lost 3 bases. Germline CDR1 and CDR2: SGHNT and YENEEA. This CDR3 region has 19 residues. The CDR3 region has the DNA TGTGCCAGCAGCTTAGGAGTTGCGGGAGCGATACCCATTACAGATACGCAGTATTTT. Protein product: CASSLGVAGAIPITDTQYF. The full variable domain, with the rest looked up from reference TRBV11-3 and TRBJ2-3, is EAGVVQSPRYKIIEKKQPVAFWCNPISGHNTLYWYLQNLGQGPELLIRYENEEAVDDSQLPKDRFSAERLKGVDSTLKIQPAELGDSAVYLCASSLGVAGAIPITDTQYFGPGTRLTVL.

Note on this clonotype: One junction end disagrees with the germline gene, perhaps due to a read error. V and J are TRBV11-3 and TRBJ1-6; no reliable D call. The V gene's germline CDR1 is SGHNT and CDR2 YENEEA. The CDR3 covers 14 residues. DNA of the CDR3: TGTACCAGCACAATCCGCGTACCCCCTTCCCCCCTCCACTTT. Its translation: CTSTIRVPPSPLHF.

As regards this clonotype: The conserved phenylalanine or tryptophan normally closing the CDR3 is absent here, so this likely arose from a read error. Because the CDR3's place on the DNA is in doubt, the DNA is left out and the CDR3 is given as listed by TCRdb. The chain couples TRBV11-2 to TRBJ2-7. The CDR3 numbers 11 amino acids, ends counted. Germline loops: CDR1 SGHAT, CDR2 FQNNGV. CDR3 loop: CASSQSTGHYS.

This chain joins TRBV6-6 and TRBJ2-1; D unresolved. V shed 8 bases and J shed 0 bases, with 17 bases lying between them. CDR3 length: 16 amino acids. CDR1 MNHNY and CDR2 SVGAGI come from the germline V gene (reference sequence). The CDR3 DNA is TGTGCCAGCGGCCAGGAGATCCTAGGCTCCTACAATGAGCAGTTCTTC. The encoded protein is CASGQEILGSYNEQFF.

Notes on this clonotype: A read error may be the cause here, since a much bigger clone is one base away. The CDR3 region is CASSYLGGRLSNQPQHF. In DNA, the CDR3 is TGTGCCAGCAGTTACTTGGGGGGGCGCCTAAGCAATCAGCCCCAGCATTTT. This chain joins TRBV6-5 and TRBJ1-5, with D perhaps matching TRBD1 (6 bases). This CDR3 has 17 amino acids. V dropped 1 base and J dropped 1 base, with 14 bases sitting between them. The germline CDR1 and CDR2 sequences are MNHEY and SVGAGI.

About this clonotype itself: Given a much more abundant clone one base away, this may be a read error. The V and J genes are TRBV5-6 and TRBJ2-2, with D maybe TRBD2 (6 bases). Germline V gene lookup returns CDR1 SGHDT and CDR2 YYEEEE. This CDR3 spans 15 amino acids. CDR3 region: CASSLVPGAAGEMFF. Here the CDR3 DNA reads TGTGCCAGCAGCTTGGTTCCGGGAGCAGCCGGGGAGATGTTTTTT.

The V call is TRBV11-2, the J call TRBJ1-2; 8 bases align to TRBD1. The CDR3 sequence is 14 residues long. CDR1 is SGHAT, CDR2 FQNNGV, per germline. The J segment lost 7 bases and the V segment lost 4 bases, leaving 8 bases of the junction unmatched. The CDR3: CASSSPGQESGYTF. The CDR3 DNA reads TGTGCCAGCAGCTCTCCGGGACAGGAGTCTGGCTACACCTTC.

This clonotype was observed a handful of times. This chain joins TRBV5-1 and TRBJ1-1; no definite D call. Germline V gives CDR1 SGHRS, CDR2 YFSETQ. V lost 7 bases and J 2 bases, leaving 12 bases between the germline ends. The CDR3 runs to 13 residues. CDR3 nucleotide sequence: TGCGCCAGCGGGTTGGCAGGTAACACTGAAGCTTTCTTT. Translation: CASGLAGNTEAFF. The full variable domain, with the rest looked up from reference TRBV5-1 and TRBJ1-1, is KAGVTQTPRYLIKTRGQQVTLSCSPISGHRSVSWYQQTPGQGLQFLFEYFSETQRNKGNFPGRFSGRQFSNSRSEMNVSTLELGDSALYLCASGLAGNTEAFFGQGTRLTVV.

A few counts support this clonotype. A much larger clone lies one base from this, so it may be a read error. The rearrangement uses TRBV6-7 and TRBJ1-1, with TRBD1 matching over 7 bases. TRBV6-7 belongs to the ORF category, with a function that is uncertain. The length of the CDR3 is 13 residues. In DNA form, the CDR3 reads TGTGCCAGCAGACTTACAGGGGTGAGTGAAGCTTCCTTT. Encoded protein: CASRLTGVSEASF.

About this clonotype: A read error may account for a junction end that differs from germline. The chain joins TRBV11-2 to TRBJ2-1, with D tentatively TRBD2 (7 bases). The CDR3 is 20 amino acids. CDR1 is SGHAT, CDR2 FQNNGV, per germline. The CDR3 bases are TGCGCCAGCAGCTTAGGACAGTTCAGAGGCACTAGCGAGATGGCCAATGAGCAGTTCTTC. It yields the protein CASSLGQFRGTSEMANEQFF.

This clonotype was detected once. The junction shows a germline mismatch at one end, possibly a read error. CDR3 bases: TGCAGTGCTAGAGTTTCCGGGGGTAACGGTTCAGCCCTCCACTTT. Its translation: CSARVSGGNGSALHF. The V call is TRBV20-1, the J call TRBJ1-6; a weak D match, TRBD1 (5 bases). Per germline, CDR1 DFQATT and CDR2 SNEGSKA (reference sequence). CDR3 length equals 15 residues.

The chain links TRBV28 to TRBJ2-5; TRBD1 matches at 9 bases. CDR3 length: 15 amino acids. The germline V gene encodes CDR1 MDHEN and CDR2 SYDVKM. With V trimmed by 4 bases and J by 5 bases, 8 bases remained unmatched. The chain's CDR3 is CASSSSGTGRETQYF. CDR3 DNA sequence: TGTGCCAGCAGTTCGTCCGGGACAGGGAGGGAGACCCAGTACTTC.

This chain links TRBV7-3 with TRBJ2-1; maybe TRBD2 (5 bases). Per the germline V gene, CDR1 is SGHTA and CDR2 is FQGTGA. This CDR3 has 14 amino acids. V shed 8 bases and J shed 6 bases, with 17 bases lying between them. CDR3 in amino acids: CASAWEPRGNEQFF. The CDR3 DNA reads as TGTGCCAGCGCCTGGGAGCCCCGCGGCAATGAGCAGTTCTTC.

A word on this clonotype: The junction departs from germline at one end; a sequencing error may be responsible. The chain uses TRBV6-2 or TRBV6-3 and TRBJ1-2; D uncertain. Germline V gives CDR1 MNHEY, CDR2 SVGEGT. The CDR3 extends over 15 amino acids. The CDR3 here is CTSSSNIRGPHGYTF. CDR3 nucleotides: TGTACCAGCAGTTCCAACATCCGAGGCCCCCATGGCTACACCTTC.

This chain joins TRBV12-3 or TRBV12-4 and TRBJ1-5, with D perhaps matching TRBD2 (5 bases). The better agreement between TRBJ2-3 and the DNA end casts doubt on the J call. The CDR3 length is 11 residues. The chain's CDR3 is CASGSRGPQYF. The CDR3 coding sequence is TGTGCCAGCGGTTCCCGAGGGCCCCAGTATTTT.